This section outlines one T cell receptor beta chain sequence together with its context. Antigen: not known. Constant-segment-primed 5'RACE gave TCR alpha and TCR beta cDNA libraries with sample barcodes and UMIs. TCRdb passed the 5' RACE reads through MiXCR, listing each CDR3 protein once. Here the sample spans hundreds of thousands of distinct CDR3 sequences, around 21% being singletons. The germline V and J ends were trimmed by 2 bases and 9 bases, with 11 bases remaining between them. The germline CDR1 and CDR2 sequences are LGHDT and YNNKEL (reference sequence). CDR3 length equals 13 residues. The data were obtained in a study of T-cell memory formation after mild COVID-19. General study findings and limits: Balance between CD4 and CD8 was seen in clones contracting day 15 to 85, and a CD4+ lean was seen in later expanders.

The clonotype was recovered from an adult woman who had mild COVID-19 (a few samples of this study predate the infection). Cell type and time point are not known. The chain recombines TRBV3-1 with TRBJ1-5, with D possibly being TRBD1 (5 bases). Sequencing input: PBMCs or a T cell subset sorted from them (not recorded which). CDR3 protein: CASSQNPGLPQHF. The CDR3 DNA follows: TGTGCCAGCAGCCAAAATCCAGGGTTGCCCCAGCATTTT.